The sequence of this T cell receptor beta chain was determined in a study of T-cell reconstitution after alpha-beta-depleted transplantation in children. The TCRbeta library incorporated unique molecular identifiers. TCRdb re-called the PCR reads through MiXCR, storing one row per CDR3 protein. The data hold under 250,000 distinct CDR3 sequences, with 6.6% observed a single time. The origin of this receptor is a boy between 2 and 10 years old with acute lymphoblastic leukemia, due to receive a stem cell transplant. The sample in question was PBMCs, obtained before TCRalphabeta/CD19-depleted stem cell transplant.

CDR3 sequence reads: CASSDLVSEQFF. For the CDR3, the DNA is TGTGCCAGCAGTGATCTAGTCAGTGAGCAGTTCTTC. The chain couples TRBV2 to TRBJ2-1; no firm D call. V lost 3 bases and J 9 bases, leaving 9 bases between the germline ends. Germline assignment: CDR1 SNHLY and CDR2 FYNNEI. The length of the CDR3 is 12 residues.